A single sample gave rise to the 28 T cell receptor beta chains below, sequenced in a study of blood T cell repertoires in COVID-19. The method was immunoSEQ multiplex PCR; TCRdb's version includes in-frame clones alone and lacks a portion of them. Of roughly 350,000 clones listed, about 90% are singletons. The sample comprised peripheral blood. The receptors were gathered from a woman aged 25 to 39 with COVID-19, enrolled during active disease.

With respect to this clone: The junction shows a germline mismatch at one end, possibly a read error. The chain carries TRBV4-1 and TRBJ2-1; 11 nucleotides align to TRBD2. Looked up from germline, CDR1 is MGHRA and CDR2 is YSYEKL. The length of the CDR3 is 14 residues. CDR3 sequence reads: CASSPIETSGKSIF. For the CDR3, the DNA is TGCGCCAGCAGCCCCATAGAGACTAGCGGGAAATCAATCTTC.

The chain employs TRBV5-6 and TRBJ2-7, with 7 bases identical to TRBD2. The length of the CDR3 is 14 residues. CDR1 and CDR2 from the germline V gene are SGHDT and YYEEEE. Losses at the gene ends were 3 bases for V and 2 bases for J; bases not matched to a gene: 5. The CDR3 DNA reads TGTGCCAGCAGCTCCCAGCGGGGAGCCTACGAGCAGTACTTC. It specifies CASSSQRGAYEQYF.

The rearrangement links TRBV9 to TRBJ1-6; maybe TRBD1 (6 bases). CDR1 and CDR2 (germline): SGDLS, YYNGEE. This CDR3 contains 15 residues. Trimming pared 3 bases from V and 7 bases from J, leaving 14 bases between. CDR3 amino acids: CASSAEGGRNSPLHF. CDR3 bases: TGTGCCAGCAGCGCCGAGGGGGGGAGGAATTCACCCCTCCACTTT.

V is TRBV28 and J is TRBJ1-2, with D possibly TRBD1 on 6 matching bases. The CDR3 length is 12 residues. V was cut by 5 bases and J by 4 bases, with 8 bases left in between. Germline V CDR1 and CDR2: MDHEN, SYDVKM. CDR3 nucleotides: TGTGCCAGCAGTACAGGGCCCTATGGCTACACCTTC. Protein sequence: CASSTGPYGYTF.

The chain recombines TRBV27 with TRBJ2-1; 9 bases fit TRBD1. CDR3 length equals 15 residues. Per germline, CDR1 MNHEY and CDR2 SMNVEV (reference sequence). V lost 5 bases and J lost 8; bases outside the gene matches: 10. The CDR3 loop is CASSPDRGGFHEQFF. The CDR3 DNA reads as TGTGCCAGCAGTCCGGACAGGGGTGGGTTCCATGAGCAGTTCTTC.

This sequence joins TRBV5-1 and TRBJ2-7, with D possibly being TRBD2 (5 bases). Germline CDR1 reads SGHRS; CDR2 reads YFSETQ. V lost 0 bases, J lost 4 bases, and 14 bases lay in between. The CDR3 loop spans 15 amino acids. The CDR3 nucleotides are TGCGCCAGCAGCTTGGAGGTGAACGGACTTTACGAGCAGTACTTC. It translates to CASSLEVNGLYEQYF.

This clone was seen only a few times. CDR3 region: CASSEWGDNQPQHF. The CDR3 DNA sequence: TGTGCCAGCAGTGAATGGGGGGATAATCAGCCCCAGCATTTT. The rearrangement joins TRBV25-1 to TRBJ1-5; a weak D match, TRBD1 (5 bases). The CDR3 runs to 14 residues. The germline gives CDR1 MGHDK, CDR2 SYGVNS. With 1 base removed from V and 4 bases from J, the gap between germline ends came to 8 bases. The full variable domain, completed using reference TRBV25-1 and TRBJ1-5, is EADIYQTPRYLVIGTGKKITLECSQTMGHDKMYWYQQDPGMELHLIHYSYGVNSTEKGDLSSESTVSRIRTEHFPLTLESARPSHTSQYLCASSEWGDNQPQHFGDGTRLSIL.

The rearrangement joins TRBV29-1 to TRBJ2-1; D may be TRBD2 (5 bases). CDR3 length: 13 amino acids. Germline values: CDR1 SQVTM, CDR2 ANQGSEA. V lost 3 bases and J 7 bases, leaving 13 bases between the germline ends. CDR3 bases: TGCAGCGTTGAGTGGAGGAGTCGTAATGAGCAGTTCTTC. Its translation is CSVEWRSRNEQFF.

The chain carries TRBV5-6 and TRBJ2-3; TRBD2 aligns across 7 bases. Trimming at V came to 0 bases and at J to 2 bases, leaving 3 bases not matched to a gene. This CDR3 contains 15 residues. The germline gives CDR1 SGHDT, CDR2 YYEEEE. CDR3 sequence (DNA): TGTGCCAGCAGCTTGGGGGGAGGGTCCACAGATACGCAGTATTTT. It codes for CASSLGGGSTDTQYF.

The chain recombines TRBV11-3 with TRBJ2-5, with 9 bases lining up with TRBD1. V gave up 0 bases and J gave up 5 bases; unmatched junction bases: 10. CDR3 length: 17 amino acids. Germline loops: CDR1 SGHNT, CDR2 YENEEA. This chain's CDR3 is CASSLDKRDRDRETQYF. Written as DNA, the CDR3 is TGTGCCAGCAGCTTAGATAAACGGGACAGGGATAGGGAGACCCAGTACTTC.

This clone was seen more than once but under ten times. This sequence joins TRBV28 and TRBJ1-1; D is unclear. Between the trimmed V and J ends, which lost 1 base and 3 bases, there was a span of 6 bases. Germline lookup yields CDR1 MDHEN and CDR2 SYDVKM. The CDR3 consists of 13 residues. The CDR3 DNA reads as TGTGCCAGCAGTTTATTCACTTACACTGAAGCTTTCTTT. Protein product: CASSLFTYTEAFF.

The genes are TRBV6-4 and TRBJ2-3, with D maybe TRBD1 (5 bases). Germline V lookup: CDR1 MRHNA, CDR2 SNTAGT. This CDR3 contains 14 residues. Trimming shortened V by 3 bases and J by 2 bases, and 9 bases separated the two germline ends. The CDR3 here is CASSEGAVTDTQYF. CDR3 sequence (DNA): TGTGCCAGCAGTGAAGGGGCTGTCACAGATACGCAGTATTTT.

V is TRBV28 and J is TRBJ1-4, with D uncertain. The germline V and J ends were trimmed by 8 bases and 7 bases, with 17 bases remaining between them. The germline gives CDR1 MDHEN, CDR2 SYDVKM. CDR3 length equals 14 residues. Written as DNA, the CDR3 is TGTGCCAGCTCGACGCAAGCTTCGGGTGAAAAACTGTTTTTT. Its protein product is CASSTQASGEKLFF.

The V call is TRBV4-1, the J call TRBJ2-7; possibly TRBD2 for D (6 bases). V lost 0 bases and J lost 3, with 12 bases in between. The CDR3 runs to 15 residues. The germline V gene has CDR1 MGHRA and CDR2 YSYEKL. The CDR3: CASSQEEGTVYEQYF. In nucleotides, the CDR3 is TGCGCCAGCAGCCAAGAGGAGGGGACTGTCTACGAGCAGTACTTC.

The CDR3 loop reads CASSQRDSPGVIAIDTQYF. In nucleotides, the CDR3 is TGCGCCAGCAGCCAAAGGGACAGCCCCGGGGTTATTGCTATAGATACGCAGTATTTT. V and J are TRBV4-1 and TRBJ2-3; 7 positions match TRBD1. Germline CDR1 reads MGHRA; CDR2 reads YSYEKL. V lost 2 bases and J lost 5; bases outside the gene matches: 19. The CDR3 consists of 19 residues.

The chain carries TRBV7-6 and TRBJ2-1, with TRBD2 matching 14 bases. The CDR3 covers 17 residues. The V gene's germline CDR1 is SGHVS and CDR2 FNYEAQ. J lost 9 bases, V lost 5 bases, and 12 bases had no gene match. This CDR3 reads CASSPTLTSGRASEQFF. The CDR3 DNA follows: TGTGCCAGCAGCCCCACTCTGACTAGCGGGAGGGCTAGTGAGCAGTTCTTC.

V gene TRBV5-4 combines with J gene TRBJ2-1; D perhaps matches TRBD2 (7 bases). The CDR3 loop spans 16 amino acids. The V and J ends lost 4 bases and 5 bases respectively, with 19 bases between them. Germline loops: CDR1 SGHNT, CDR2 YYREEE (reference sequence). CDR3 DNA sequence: TGTGCCAGCAGCAAGAGGGGGAGGGGCAGGGACAATGAGCAGTTCTTC. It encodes CASSKRGRGRDNEQFF.

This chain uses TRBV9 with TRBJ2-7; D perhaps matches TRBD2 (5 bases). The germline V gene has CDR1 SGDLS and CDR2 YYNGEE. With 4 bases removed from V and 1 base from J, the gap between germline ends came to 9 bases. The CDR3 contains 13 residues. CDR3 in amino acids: CASSPGVSYEQYF. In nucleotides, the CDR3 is TGTGCCAGCAGCCCCGGGGTTTCCTACGAGCAGTACTTC. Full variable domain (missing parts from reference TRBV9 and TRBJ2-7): DSGVTQTPKHLITATGQRVTLRCSPRSGDLSVYWYQQSLDQGLQFLIQYYNGEERAKGNILERFSAQQFPDLHSELNLSSLELGDSALYFCASSPGVSYEQYFGPGTRLTVT.

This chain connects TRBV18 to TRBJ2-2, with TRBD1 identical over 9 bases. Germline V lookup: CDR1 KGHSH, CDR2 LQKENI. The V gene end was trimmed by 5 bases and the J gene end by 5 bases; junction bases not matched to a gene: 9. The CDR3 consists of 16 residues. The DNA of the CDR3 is TGTGCCAGCTCATCGACGACCGGGACAGGGACCGGGGAGCTGTTTTTT. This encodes CASSSTTGTGTGELFF. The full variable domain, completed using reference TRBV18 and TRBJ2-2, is NAGVMQNPRHLVRRRGQEARLRCSPMKGHSHVYWYRQLPEEGLKFMVYLQKENIIDESGMPKERFSAEFPKEGPSILRIQQVVRGDSAAYFCASSSTTGTGTGELFFGEGSRLTVL.

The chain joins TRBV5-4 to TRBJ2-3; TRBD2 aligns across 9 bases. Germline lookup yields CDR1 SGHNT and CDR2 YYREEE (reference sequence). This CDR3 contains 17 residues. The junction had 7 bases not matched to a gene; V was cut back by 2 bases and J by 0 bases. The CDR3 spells CASSFPPSGTSTDTQYF. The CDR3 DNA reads TGTGCCAGCAGCTTTCCCCCTAGCGGGACTAGCACAGATACGCAGTATTTT.

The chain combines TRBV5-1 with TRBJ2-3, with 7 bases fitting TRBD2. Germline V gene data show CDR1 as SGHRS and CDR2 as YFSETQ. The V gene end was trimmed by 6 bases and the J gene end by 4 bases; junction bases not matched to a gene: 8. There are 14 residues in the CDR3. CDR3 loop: CASKTSGTSDTQYF. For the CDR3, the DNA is TGCGCCAGCAAGACCAGCGGGACTTCAGATACGCAGTATTTT.

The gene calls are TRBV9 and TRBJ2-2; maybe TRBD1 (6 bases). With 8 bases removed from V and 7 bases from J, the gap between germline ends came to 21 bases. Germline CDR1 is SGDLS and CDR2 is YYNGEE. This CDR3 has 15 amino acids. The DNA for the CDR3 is TGTGCCAGTTCATCGATTTCAGGGGCAATCGGGGAGCTGTTTTTT. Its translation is CASSSISGAIGELFF. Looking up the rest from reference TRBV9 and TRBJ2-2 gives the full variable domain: DSGVTQTPKHLITATGQRVTLRCSPRSGDLSVYWYQQSLDQGLQFLIQYYNGEERAKGNILERFSAQQFPDLHSELNLSSLELGDSALYFCASSSISGAIGELFFGEGSRLTVL.

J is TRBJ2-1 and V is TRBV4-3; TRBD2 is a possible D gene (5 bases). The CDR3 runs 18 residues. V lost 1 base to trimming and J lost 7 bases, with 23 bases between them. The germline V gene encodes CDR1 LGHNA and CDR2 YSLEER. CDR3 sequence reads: CASSQAHPSGLAGNEQFF. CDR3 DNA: TGCGCCAGCAGCCAAGCTCATCCCTCCGGACTGGCTGGGAATGAGCAGTTCTTC.

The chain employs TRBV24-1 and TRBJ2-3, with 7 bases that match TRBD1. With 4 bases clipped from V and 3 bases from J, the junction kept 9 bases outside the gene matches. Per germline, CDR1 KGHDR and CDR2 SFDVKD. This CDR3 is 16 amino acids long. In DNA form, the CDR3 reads TGTGCCACCAGTGACACCGTGAGGGGGCAGACAGATACGCAGTATTTT. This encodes CATSDTVRGQTDTQYF.

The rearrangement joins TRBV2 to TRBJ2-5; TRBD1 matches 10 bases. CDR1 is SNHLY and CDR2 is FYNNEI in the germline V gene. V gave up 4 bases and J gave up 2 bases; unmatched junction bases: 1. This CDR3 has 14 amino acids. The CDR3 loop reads CASSADRGQETQYF. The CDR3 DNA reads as TGTGCCAGCAGTGCGGACAGGGGGCAAGAGACCCAGTACTTC.

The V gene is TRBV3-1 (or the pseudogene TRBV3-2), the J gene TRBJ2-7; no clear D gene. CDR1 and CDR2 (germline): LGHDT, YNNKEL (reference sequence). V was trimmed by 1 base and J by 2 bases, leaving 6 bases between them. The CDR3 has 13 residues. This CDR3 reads CASSQGTAYEQYF. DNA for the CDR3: TGTGCCAGCAGCCAAGGAACAGCCTACGAGCAGTACTTC.

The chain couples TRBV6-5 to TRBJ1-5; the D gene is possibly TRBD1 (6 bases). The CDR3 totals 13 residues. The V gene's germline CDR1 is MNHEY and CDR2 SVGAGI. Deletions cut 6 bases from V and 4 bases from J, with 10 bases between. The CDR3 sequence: CASRRTANQPQHF. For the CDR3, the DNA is TGTGCCAGCAGACGGACAGCGAATCAGCCCCAGCATTTT.

The CDR3 DNA reads TGTGCCAGCTCACCGGCGGACTTGAACATTCAGTACTTC. Encoded protein: CASSPADLNIQYF. The genes are TRBV18 and TRBJ2-4, with D possibly matching TRBD2 (5 bases). Per the germline V gene, CDR1 is KGHSH and CDR2 is LQKENI. Trimming removed 3 bases from V and 7 bases from J, with 10 bases in between. The CDR3 is 13 residues long. Based on the CDR3 plus reference TRBV18 and TRBJ2-4, the full variable domain is NAGVMQNPRHLVRRRGQEARLRCSPMKGHSHVYWYRQLPEEGLKFMVYLQKENIIDESGMPKERFSAEFPKEGPSILRIQQVVRGDSAAYFCASSPADLNIQYFGAGTRLSVL.